The 24 T cell receptor beta chains given below trace back to one sample, sequenced in a study of tumor-infiltrating lymphocytes in primary liver carcinoma. With a constant-region primer, TCR beta cDNA was made from around 530 ng of total RNA. Libraries covering TCR beta were generated through three nested multiplex PCR rounds (using a slightly modified ARM-PCR). The first two PCR rounds, around 10 cycles each, used TRBV1-TRBV30 forward primers and a C-beta reverse primer. TCRdb reprocessed the multiplex PCR reads via MiXCR and lists one record per CDR3 protein. The sample yields approximately 310,000 distinct CDR3 sequences, 50% to 70% seen once. Out of unsorted whole blood came the blood RNA, and germline DNA was extracted as well. Sequencing was performed on peripheral blood. The source is a middle-aged man with primary liver carcinoma and hepatitis B virus infection.

The genes are TRBV28 and TRBJ1-1, with D unresolved. V gave up 4 bases and J gave up 5 bases, with 17 bases separating them. The CDR3 runs to 15 residues. Germline V gene sequence: CDR1 MDHEN, CDR2 SYDVKM. The CDR3 DNA follows: TGTGCCAGCAGTTCCACAAGGGCTCAGCAGACTGAAGCTTTCTTT. Residues: CASSSTRAQQTEAFF.

A note on this clonotype: A much larger clone differs from this one at a single base, so this may be a read error. V usage is TRBV6-1 and J usage is TRBJ1-2; no reliable D call. Trimming cost V 2 bases and J 1 base, with 8 bases left between them. This CDR3 has 14 residues. Germline V gives CDR1 MNHNS, CDR2 SASEGT. The CDR3 region is CASSEYGINYGYTF. In nucleotides, the CDR3 is TGTGCCAGCAGTGAATATGGGATTAACTATGGCTACACCTTC.

On this clonotype: One base away lies a much larger clone, so this may be a sequencing read error. CDR3 nucleotides: TGTGCCAGCAGTTCCCCAAGCTTGGACCCAGGGGCACGGGAGACCCGGTACTTC. Translating it yields CASSSPSLDPGARETRYF. The V and J genes are TRBV12-3 or TRBV12-4 and TRBJ2-5; D may be TRBD1 or TRBD2 (6 bases each). This CDR3 contains 18 residues.

The chain combines TRBV30 with TRBJ1-5; D is uncertain. The germline gives CDR1 GTSNPN, CDR2 SVGIG (reference sequence). The V end lost 2 bases, the J end lost 2 bases, and 10 bases lay between the germline ends. There are 14 residues in the CDR3. CDR3 residues: CAWSPGSGNQPQHF. The CDR3 DNA sequence: TGTGCCTGGAGTCCAGGATCAGGCAATCAGCCCCAGCATTTT.

Regarding this clonotype: Being one base from a much bigger clone, this may be a read error. V and J are TRBV12-3 or TRBV12-4 and TRBJ1-2; D is unresolved. V lost 6 bases, J lost 0 bases, and 8 bases lay in between. The CDR3 covers 13 residues. The CDR3 loop reads CASSIDANYGYTF. As DNA, the CDR3 is TGTGCCAGCAGCATTGACGCTAACTATGGCTACACCTTC.

On this clonotype: This may arise from a read error, as a much more abundant clone is one base away. This chain joins TRBV6-2 or TRBV6-3 and TRBJ1-2; D is uncertain. Germline-derived CDR1 and CDR2 are MNHEY and SVGEGT. This CDR3 contains 15 residues. The V end was cut by 3 bases, the J end by 7 bases, with 18 bases between. This chain's CDR3 is CASSYSPRVDFGYTF. The CDR3 bases are TGTGCCAGCAGTTATTCTCCGCGGGTTGACTTTGGCTACACCTTC.

The genes are TRBV2 and TRBJ2-3, with 12 bases matching TRBD2. The V segment lost 10 bases and the J segment 2 bases; nucleotides outside the gene matches: 4. The CDR3 spans 14 residues. Germline V gene lookup returns CDR1 SNHLY and CDR2 FYNNEI. The CDR3 DNA is TGTGCCACTAGCGGGAGGGGATACACAGATACGCAGTATTTT. Its protein is CATSGRGYTDTQYF.

With respect to this clonotype: One end of the junction fails to match germline, which may point to a read error. The chain combines TRBV29-1 with TRBJ2-7, with D possibly being TRBD2 (6 bases). Germline V gives CDR1 SQVTM, CDR2 ANQGSEA. This CDR3 has 13 residues. The CDR3 sequence is CSVGGMTPYEQYF. The CDR3 DNA follows: TGCAGCGTTGGCGGGATGACACCCTACGAGCAGTACTTT.

This clonotype has more than one count but fewer than ten. This chain joins TRBV21-1 and TRBJ1-5; TRBD1 was called by the table and not checked on the DNA. TRBV21-1 is noted as a pseudogene. The CDR3 totals 15 residues. The DNA of the CDR3 is TGTGCCAGCAGCAACCGGGACAGGGTTGAACAGCCCCAGCATTTT. This encodes CASSNRDRVEQPQHF.

With regard to this clonotype: Relative to the germline gene, one junction end is altered; a read error may explain this. The chain is built from TRBV6-5 and TRBJ2-7; tentative D call: TRBD1 (5 bases). CDR3 length: 12 amino acids. The germline CDR1 and CDR2 sequences are MNHEY and SVGAGI. This CDR3 reads CVSSSDSYELYF. As DNA, the CDR3 is TGTGTCAGCAGTTCAGACAGCTACGAGCTGTACTTC.

This clonotype was observed once. A junction boundary mismatches the germline segment, possibly from a read error. The CDR3 here is CSANLGDMGYEKYF. In nucleotides, the CDR3 is TGCAGCGCCAATCTCGGTGACATGGGCTACGAGAAGTACTTC. V gene TRBV29-1 combines with J gene TRBJ2-7; D is ambiguous. This CDR3 has 14 amino acids. Looked up from germline, CDR1 is SQVTM and CDR2 is ANQGSEA.

About this clonotype itself: Possible read error: a much larger clone is one base away. The V and J genes are TRBV29-1 and TRBJ2-1, with TRBD2 matching over 8 bases. CDR3 length: 15 residues. In germline, CDR1 is SQVTM, CDR2 ANQGSEA. As DNA, the CDR3 is TGCAGCGTTAAAGACGGGGGGGCGGCGATCAATGAGCAGTTCTTC. It yields the protein CSVKDGGAAINEQFF.

This clonotype was seen once. A much larger clonotype is one base distant, so this may be a read error. V gene TRBV6-5 combines with J gene TRBJ1-5; D is uncertain. This CDR3 is built from 13 residues. The germline V gene encodes CDR1 MNHEY and CDR2 SVGAGI. The V and J ends lost 5 bases and 1 base respectively, with 6 bases between them. In nucleotides, the CDR3 is TGTGCCAGCAGTGACACAAGCAATCAGCCCCAGCATTTT. It encodes CASSDTSNQPQHF.

In its sample, this clonotype was seen once. This clone may be a read error of a much larger clone one base away. The V call is TRBV12-3 or TRBV12-4, the J call TRBJ2-2; 10 bases are a match to TRBD2. J gave up 4 bases and V 10 bases, and 3 bases lay outside the gene matches. CDR3 length: 13 residues. The CDR3 nucleotides read TGTGCCATCATAGCGGGAGGCACCGGGGAGCTGTTTTTT. It encodes CAIIAGGTGELFF.

The sample holds many counts of this clonotype. The chain links TRBV6-5 to TRBJ1-6; D is unclear. Germline CDR1 and CDR2: MNHEY and SVGAGI. Trimming cost V 0 bases and J 0 bases, with 12 bases left between them. The CDR3 extends over 18 amino acids. The CDR3 DNA sequence: TGTGCCAGCAGTTACTCACCAGGCGTGGCCTCCTATAATTCACCCCTCCACTTT. This encodes CASSYSPGVASYNSPLHF.

To note about this clonotype: Given a much more abundant clone one base away, this may be a read error. The V gene is TRBV7-8, the J gene TRBJ2-5, with D tentatively TRBD2 (6 bases). The CDR3 extends over 13 amino acids. Per the germline V gene, CDR1 is SGHVS and CDR2 is FQNEAQ. In DNA, the CDR3 is TGTGTCAGCACCACCGTGGGGGGTGAGACCCAGTACTTC. The encoded protein is CVSTTVGGETQYF.

This clonotype was seen a few times. The conserved phenylalanine or tryptophan normally closing the CDR3 is absent here, so this likely arose from a read error. The chain couples TRBV6-5 to TRBJ1-5, with 7 bases matching TRBD1. The CDR3 loop spans 15 amino acids. CDR1 is MNHEY and CDR2 is SVGAGI in the germline V gene. The V gene end was trimmed by 4 bases and the J gene end by 4 bases; junction bases not matched to a gene: 7. The CDR3: CASSSRDSGNQPQHL. In DNA, the CDR3 is TGTGCCAGCAGTTCTAGGGACAGTGGAAATCAGCCCCAGCATCTT.

To note about this clonotype: Since a much larger clone is just one base distant, this may be a read error. The rearrangement links TRBV6-2 or TRBV6-3 to TRBJ1-5; D is undetermined. This CDR3 has 15 amino acids. The germline gives CDR1 MNHEY, CDR2 SVGEGT. CDR3 residues: CASSYGDYSNQPEHF. In DNA, the CDR3 is TGTGCCAGCAGTTACGGGGATTATAGCAATCAGCCCGAGCATTTT.

The sample holds many counts of this clonotype. This sequence joins TRBV6-6 and TRBJ2-7, with D possibly TRBD1 on 5 matching bases. Germline values: CDR1 MNHNY, CDR2 SVGAGI (reference sequence). This CDR3 has 14 residues. The ends were cut back, 2 bases at V and 4 bases at J, with 12 bases in the middle. The CDR3 DNA follows: TGTGCCAGCAGTTACCCGACAGATCCTTACGAGCAGTACTTC. This encodes CASSYPTDPYEQYF.

Concerning this clonotype itself: This may be a read error, as it is one base from a much larger clone. The V gene is TRBV6-1, the J gene TRBJ2-6, with D possibly TRBD1 on 5 matching bases. This CDR3 has 15 residues. Germline loops: CDR1 MNHNS, CDR2 SASEGT. This CDR3 reads CASSYSGSGANVMTF. CDR3 in DNA: TGTGCCAGCAGTTACTCGGGCTCTGGGGCCAACGTCATGACTTTC.

On this clonotype itself: A read error may explain this, as a much larger clone is one base away. V and J are TRBV29-1 and TRBJ1-2; D is ambiguous. Trimming left V 2 bases short and J 0 bases short, with 13 bases between. Germline V lookup: CDR1 SQVTM, CDR2 ANQGSEA. The CDR3 spans 15 residues. The CDR3 DNA sequence: TGCAGCGTTGAACTTCCAAGGACTGCTAACTATGGCTACACCTTC. Its translation is CSVELPRTANYGYTF.

Worth noting for this clonotype: A much larger clone differs from this one at a single base, so this may be a read error. The V call is TRBV7-9, the J call TRBJ1-2, with D tentatively TRBD1 (5 bases). This CDR3 has 16 amino acids. Germline V CDR1 and CDR2: SEHNR, FQNEAQ (reference sequence). V gave up 5 bases and J gave up 5 bases, with 21 bases separating them. CDR3 DNA: TGTGCCAGCAGCGCGCAGGACACCCCAAGTGGGTATGGCTACACCTTC. Its protein product is CASSAQDTPSGYGYTF.

Concerning this clonotype itself: Its ends do not fully match the called genes, so a read error is possible. The CDR3 loop reads CVSSLAQGAGTEAFF. The CDR3 DNA sequence: TGTGTCAGCAGCTTAGCGCAGGGGGCAGGCACTGAAGCTTTCTTT. The V and J genes are TRBV7-8 and TRBJ1-1; the match to TRBD1 covers 8 bases. The germline V gene encodes CDR1 SGHVS and CDR2 FQNEAQ. The CDR3 has 15 amino acids.

In this sample, this clonotype turned up once. One end of the junction fails to match germline, which may point to a read error. V is TRBV4-2 and J is TRBJ2-1, with 7 positions matching TRBD2. Per germline, CDR1 LGHNA and CDR2 YNFKEQ. This CDR3 has 15 residues. The CDR3 reads CVSNQGGGSGNEQFF. CDR3 coding DNA: TGTGTCAGCAACCAAGGAGGCGGGAGTGGCAATGAGCAGTTCTTC.